The 27 T cell receptor beta chains below were found in one sample sequenced in a study of blood T cells in healthy people across ages. Alongside a J-beta primer mix, a sample-barcoded 5' primer served in a second PCR lasting roughly 6 to 11 cycles. TCRdb analysed the 5' RACE reads with MiXCR anew, one entry per CDR3 protein. The table has about a million distinct CDR3 sequences, 45% to 50% seen once; the top ten hold over 10%. Sequenced sample: blood. These receptors originate from a man younger than 40 in good health.

J is TRBJ2-6 and V is TRBV12-5; D is ambiguous. Germline CDR1 LGHNT, CDR2 FRNRAP. Trimming stripped 4 bases from V and 9 bases from J, with 13 bases between. The CDR3 is made up of 14 amino acids. Written as DNA, the CDR3 is TGTGCTAGTGGTTCGACCCTAAGCAACAACGTCCTGACTTTC. Translation gives CASGSTLSNNVLTF.

This chain links TRBV4-3 with TRBJ2-3; D not resolved. Per germline, CDR1 LGHNA and CDR2 YSLEER. The CDR3 runs to 17 residues. V lost 0 bases and J 6 bases, leaving 19 bases between the germline ends. CDR3 amino acids: CASSQDIGVEDGDTQYF. The CDR3 DNA reads as TGCGCCAGCAGCCAAGATATCGGTGTAGAGGACGGGGATACGCAGTATTTT.

In the case of this clonotype: The junction does not match germline at one end; this may be a read error. V usage is TRBV6-1 and J usage is TRBJ1-5; D remains unclear. Germline V CDR1 and CDR2: MNHNS, SASEGT. This CDR3 contains 14 residues. This chain's CDR3 is CASGEAVENQPQHF. The DNA for the CDR3 is TGTGCCAGCGGTGAAGCGGTCGAGAATCAGCCCCAGCATTTT.

V usage is TRBV7-3 and J usage is TRBJ1-6, with D perhaps TRBD1 (5 bases). From germline, CDR1 is SGHTA and CDR2 FQGTGA. Trimming removed 2 bases from V and 8 bases from J, with 13 bases in between. CDR3 length: 15 residues. The CDR3 loop reads CASSLLPQGDSPLHF. The CDR3, as DNA: TGTGCCAGCAGCTTATTGCCCCAAGGGGATTCACCCCTCCACTTT.

The CDR3 coding sequence is TGCAGTGCTACCATTGGACGCGGGAGCAAAAACATTCAGTACTTC. Translation gives CSATIGRGSKNIQYF. This chain connects TRBV20-1 to TRBJ2-4; 7 nucleotides agree with TRBD2. Unmatched junction bases numbered 9, after V lost 4 bases and J lost 3 bases. Germline lookup yields CDR1 DFQATT and CDR2 SNEGSKA (reference sequence). The CDR3 is 15 amino acids.

This chain links TRBV6-2 or TRBV6-3 with TRBJ2-3; 10 nucleotides agree with TRBD2. CDR1 MNHEY and CDR2 SVGEGT come from the germline V gene. The V gene end was trimmed by 2 bases and the J gene end by 6 bases; junction bases not matched to a gene: 8. This CDR3 has 16 residues. CDR3 bases: TGTGCCAGCAGTTACCACCGGACTAGCGGTGGGGATACGCAGTATTTT. Its protein product is CASSYHRTSGGDTQYF.

The chain uses TRBV2 and TRBJ2-5; either TRBD1 or TRBD2 may fit D (6 bases each). Germline CDR1 is SNHLY and CDR2 is FYNNEI. The CDR3 totals 14 residues. Trimming took 8 bases from V and 5 from J, leaving 18 bases between them. The CDR3 loop is CASLGGSYRETQYF. The DNA for the CDR3 is TGTGCCAGCCTAGGGGGGTCGTATCGGGAGACCCAGTACTTC.

This clonotype appeared many times. The V and J genes are TRBV3-1 and TRBJ2-2, with D tentatively TRBD2 (5 bases). V lost 4 bases, J lost 6 bases, and 9 bases lay in between. This CDR3 region has 13 residues. Germline CDR1 reads LGHDT; CDR2 reads YNNKEL (reference sequence). The CDR3 spells CASSPGDPGELFF. The CDR3 coding sequence is TGTGCCAGCAGCCCCGGGGATCCCGGGGAGCTGTTTTTT.

There are a few counts of this clonotype. In DNA form, the CDR3 reads TGCGCCAGCAGCTTGGATGGCCCCACACCCAATGAGCAGTTCTTC. Translation gives CASSLDGPTPNEQFF. The chain employs TRBV5-1 and TRBJ2-1; D remains unclear. This CDR3 is 15 amino acids long. Germline V gives CDR1 SGHRS, CDR2 YFSETQ. V lost 0 bases and J lost 6, with 13 bases in between.

The V gene is TRBV10-2, the J gene TRBJ2-7, with 7 bases lining up with TRBD1. Germline-derived CDR1 and CDR2 are WSHSY and SAAADI. The CDR3 contains 14 residues. V shed 0 bases and J 4 bases; nucleotides not matched to a gene: 3. The DNA of the CDR3 is TGCGCCAGCAGTGAGTCAGGGGGCTTGTACGAGCAGTACTTC. Translating gives CASSESGGLYEQYF.

The chain couples TRBV20-1 to TRBJ2-5, with D unresolved. CDR1 is DFQATT and CDR2 is SNEGSKA in the germline V gene (reference sequence). The length of the CDR3 is 15 residues. V gave up 0 bases and J gave up 5 bases, with 16 bases separating them. CDR3 protein: CSARDLNFKRETQYF. The CDR3 nucleotides are TGCAGTGCTAGAGACCTTAATTTTAAAAGGGAGACCCAGTACTTC.

The chain uses TRBV3-1 and TRBJ1-2; D may be TRBD1 (6 bases). Trimming left V 7 bases short and J 7 bases short, with 19 bases between. Germline lookup yields CDR1 LGHDT and CDR2 YNNKEL (reference sequence). The CDR3 runs to 14 residues. CDR3 DNA sequence: TGTGCCAGCAACCGAAACCCGGGGGCGGGTGGCTACACCTTC. As protein: CASNRNPGAGGYTF.

This clonotype was recorded at least ten times. The rearrangement uses TRBV28 and TRBJ1-2; 7 bases match TRBD1. Germline values: CDR1 MDHEN, CDR2 SYDVKM. The CDR3 consists of 14 residues. Trimming took 8 bases from V and 8 from J; bases not matched to a gene: 14. The CDR3 DNA sequence: TGTGCCAGCGCCGGGTCTCTCAAACAGGGGGGCTACACCTTC. The encoded protein is CASAGSLKQGGYTF.

This clonotype appeared a few times. J is TRBJ2-3 and V is TRBV10-3; TRBD1 matches 11 bases. The CDR3 length is 16 residues. The V segment lost 2 bases and the J segment 2 bases; nucleotides outside the gene matches: 3. From germline, CDR1 is ENHRY and CDR2 SYGVKD. CDR3 amino acids: CAISEHGQGATDTQYF. The CDR3 DNA sequence: TGTGCCATCAGTGAGCACGGACAGGGGGCCACAGATACGCAGTATTTT.

Remarks on this clonotype: This may come from a read error, since a much larger clone is one base off. The chain recombines TRBV20-1 with TRBJ2-5, with a weak D call TRBD2 (6 bases). CDR1 is DFQATT and CDR2 is SNEGSKA in the germline V gene (reference sequence). CDR3 size: 14 residues. The V end was cut by 0 bases, the J end by 11 bases, with 19 bases between. DNA of the CDR3: TGCAGTGCTAGAGATCAGGGACTTCACAATGAGCAGTACTTC. Translation gives CSARDQGLHNEQYF.

The chain couples TRBV11-2 to TRBJ2-7; the D gene is possibly TRBD1 (6 bases). The CDR3 spans 16 residues. Germline V lookup: CDR1 SGHAT, CDR2 FQNNGV. Trimming pared 0 bases from V and 2 bases from J, leaving 14 bases between. The CDR3, as DNA: TGTGCCAGCAGCTTAGATTCAGGGGCACGCGCCTACGAGCAGTACTTC. The encoded protein is CASSLDSGARAYEQYF. Full variable domain (remainder filled in from reference TRBV11-2 and TRBJ2-7): EAGVAQSPRYKIIEKRQSVAFWCNPISGHATLYWYQQILGQGPKLLIQFQNNGVVDDSQLPKDRFSAERLKGVDSTLKIQPAKLEDSAVYLCASSLDSGARAYEQYFGPGTRLTVT.

This clonotype was counted between two and nine times. This chain connects TRBV20-1 to TRBJ2-3, with D uncertain. The CDR3 is made up of 15 amino acids. V lost 3 bases and J 0 bases, leaving 13 bases between the germline ends. CDR1 DFQATT and CDR2 SNEGSKA come from the germline V gene (reference sequence). CDR3 sequence (DNA): TGCAGTGCTAGGGCCAGAACCCCTAGCACAGATACGCAGTATTTT. Amino acids: CSARARTPSTDTQYF.

This clonotype was detected a few times. The rearrangement links TRBV20-1 to TRBJ1-2, with D possibly TRBD1 on 6 matching bases. V shed 4 bases and J shed 1 base, with 10 bases lying between them. This CDR3 contains 13 residues. Germline loops: CDR1 DFQATT, CDR2 SNEGSKA (reference sequence). This CDR3 reads CSATLDSNYGYTF. CDR3 nucleotide sequence: TGCAGTGCTACCTTGGACAGTAACTATGGCTACACCTTC.

This clonotype was detected only a few times. The CDR3 loop reads CASSGQGQGSSGELFF. CDR3 coding DNA: TGTGCCAGCAGTGGTCAAGGACAGGGCAGTAGCGGGGAGCTGTTTTTT. The chain has TRBV2 and TRBJ2-2; 8 positions match TRBD1. V lost 4 bases and J lost 7; bases outside the gene matches: 11. CDR3 length: 16 amino acids. Germline lookup yields CDR1 SNHLY and CDR2 FYNNEI.

This clonotype was seen only a few times. This sequence joins TRBV18 and TRBJ2-5, with D perhaps TRBD1 (6 bases). The CDR3 has 13 amino acids. Germline CDR1 and CDR2: KGHSH and LQKENI. V was trimmed by 1 base and J by 5 bases, leaving 8 bases between them. Here the CDR3 reads CASSPRDTETQYF. The CDR3 nucleotides read TGTGCCAGCTCACCACGGGACACGGAGACCCAGTACTTC.

V gene TRBV29-1 combines with J gene TRBJ1-2, with TRBD1 identical over 11 bases. The CDR3 runs to 12 residues. Germline V gives CDR1 SQVTM, CDR2 ANQGSEA. J was trimmed by 3 bases and V by 7 bases; bases with no gene match: 1. As DNA, the CDR3 is TGCAGCGGGGGACAGGGGGACTATGGCTACACCTTC. This encodes CSGGQGDYGYTF.

The chain joins TRBV20-1 to TRBJ1-6; D is unclear. Germline CDR1 is DFQATT and CDR2 is SNEGSKA (reference sequence). V was clipped by 1 base and J by 0 bases, with 7 bases between them. The CDR3 covers 15 residues. CDR3 nucleotide sequence: TGCAGTGCTAGAGCTGAAAGCTCCTATAATTCACCCCTCCACTTT. It is translated as CSARAESSYNSPLHF.

This clonotype has only a few counts. The chain combines TRBV6-2 or TRBV6-3 with TRBJ2-4; a weak D match, TRBD2 (6 bases). Trimming stripped 8 bases from V and 7 bases from J, with 18 bases between. Looked up from germline, CDR1 is MNHEY and CDR2 is SVGEGT. This CDR3 has 14 residues. CDR3 region: CASALTGDRNIQYF. In DNA form, the CDR3 reads TGTGCCAGCGCGCTAACGGGGGATCGGAACATTCAGTACTTC.

The chain couples TRBV6-2 or TRBV6-3 to TRBJ2-1; D is unresolved. The CDR3 length is 14 residues. CDR1 MNHEY and CDR2 SVGEGT come from the germline V gene. V was clipped by 5 bases and J by 10 bases, with 18 bases between them. CDR3: CASSRPPSIEEQFF. The DNA for the CDR3 is TGTGCCAGCAGTCGGCCGCCTAGTATAGAGGAGCAGTTCTTC.

V is TRBV27 and J is TRBJ2-3; D is possibly TRBD2 (5 bases). The CDR3 is 18 residues long. Trimming shortened V by 5 bases and J by 4 bases, and 25 bases separated the two germline ends. CDR1 is MNHEY and CDR2 is SMNVEV in the germline V gene (reference sequence). As DNA, the CDR3 is TGTGCCAGCAGTCCACTCGGGATAGTATCTCATCGGTCAGATACGCAGTATTTT. Its protein product is CASSPLGIVSHRSDTQYF.

This chain uses TRBV6-2 or TRBV6-3 with TRBJ1-4; the D is unclear. The germline gives CDR1 MNHEY, CDR2 SVGEGT. V was cut by 2 bases and J by 0 bases, with 19 bases left in between. The length of the CDR3 is 19 residues. The CDR3 DNA is TGTGCCAGCAGTTACCTACACCCTGCAGGATATGCAACTAATGAAAAACTGTTTTTT. Residues: CASSYLHPAGYATNEKLFF.

This clonotype was seen a handful of times. The chain couples TRBV10-3 to TRBJ1-2; D gene uncertain. The length of the CDR3 is 12 residues. Germline-derived CDR1 and CDR2 are ENHRY and SYGVKD. Trimming stripped 4 bases from V and 8 bases from J, with 11 bases between. The chain's CDR3 is CAISAAPWGYTF. The CDR3 DNA follows: TGTGCCATCAGTGCGGCTCCCTGGGGCTACACCTTC.